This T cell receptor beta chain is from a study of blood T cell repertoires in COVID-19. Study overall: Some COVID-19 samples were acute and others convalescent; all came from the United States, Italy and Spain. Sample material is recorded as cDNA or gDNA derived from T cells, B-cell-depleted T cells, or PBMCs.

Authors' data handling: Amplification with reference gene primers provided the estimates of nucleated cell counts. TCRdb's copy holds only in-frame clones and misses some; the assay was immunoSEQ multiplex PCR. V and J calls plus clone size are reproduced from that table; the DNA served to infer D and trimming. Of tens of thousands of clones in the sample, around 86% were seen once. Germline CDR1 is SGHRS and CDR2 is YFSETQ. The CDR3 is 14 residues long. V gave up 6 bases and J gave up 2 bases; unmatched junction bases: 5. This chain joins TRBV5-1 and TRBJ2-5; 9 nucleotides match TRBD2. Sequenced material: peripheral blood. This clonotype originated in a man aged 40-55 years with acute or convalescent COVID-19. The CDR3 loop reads CASNGLAGQETQYF. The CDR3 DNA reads TGCGCCAGCAACGGGCTAGCGGGGCAAGAGACCCAGTACTTC.